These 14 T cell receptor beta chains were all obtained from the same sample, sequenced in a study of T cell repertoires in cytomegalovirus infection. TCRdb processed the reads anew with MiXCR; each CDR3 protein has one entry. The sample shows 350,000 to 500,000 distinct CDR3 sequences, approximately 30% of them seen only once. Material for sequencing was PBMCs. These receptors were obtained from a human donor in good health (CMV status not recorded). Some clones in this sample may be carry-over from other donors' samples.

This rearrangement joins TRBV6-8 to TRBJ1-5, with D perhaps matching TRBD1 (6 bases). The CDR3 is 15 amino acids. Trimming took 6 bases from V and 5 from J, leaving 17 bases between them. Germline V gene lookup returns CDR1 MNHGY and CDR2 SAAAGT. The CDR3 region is CASRFRTESDQPQHF. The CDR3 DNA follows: TGTGCCAGCAGGTTCAGGACAGAGAGTGATCAGCCCCAGCATTTT.

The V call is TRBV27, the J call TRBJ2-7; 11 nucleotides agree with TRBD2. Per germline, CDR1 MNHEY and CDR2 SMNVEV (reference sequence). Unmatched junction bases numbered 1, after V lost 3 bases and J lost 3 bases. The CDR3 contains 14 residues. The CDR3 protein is CASSFTSGGYEQYF. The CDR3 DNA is TGTGCCAGCAGTTTCACTAGCGGGGGCTACGAGCAGTACTTC.

Here the CDR3 reads CASSEFSGYGYTF. The CDR3 DNA follows: TGTGCCAGCAGTGAATTTTCCGGATATGGCTACACCTTC. The J gene is TRBJ1-2, the V gene TRBV2; no clear D gene. The CDR3 spans 13 residues. V shed 2 bases and J shed 5 bases, with 9 bases lying between them. Germline V lookup: CDR1 SNHLY, CDR2 FYNNEI.

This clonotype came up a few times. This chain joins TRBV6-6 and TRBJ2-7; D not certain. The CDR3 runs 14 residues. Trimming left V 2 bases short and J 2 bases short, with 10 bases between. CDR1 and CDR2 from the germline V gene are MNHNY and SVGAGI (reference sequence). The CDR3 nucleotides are TGTGCCAGCAGTTACGCCGGGTTGCCCTACGAGCAGTACTTC. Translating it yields CASSYAGLPYEQYF.

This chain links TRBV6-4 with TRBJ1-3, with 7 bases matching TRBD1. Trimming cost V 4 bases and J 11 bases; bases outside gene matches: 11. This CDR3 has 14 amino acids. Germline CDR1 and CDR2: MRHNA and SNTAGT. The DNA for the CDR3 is TGTGCCAGCAGTGTCGACCGGGACAGAGGCTCCATATATTTT. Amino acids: CASSVDRDRGSIYF.

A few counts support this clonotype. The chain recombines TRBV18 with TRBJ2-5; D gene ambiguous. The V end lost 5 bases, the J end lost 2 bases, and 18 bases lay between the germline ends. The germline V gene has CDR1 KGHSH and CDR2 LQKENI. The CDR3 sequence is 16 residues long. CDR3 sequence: CASSLGPPAVQETQYF. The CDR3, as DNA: TGTGCCAGCTCATTGGGTCCCCCGGCGGTGCAAGAGACCCAGTACTTC.

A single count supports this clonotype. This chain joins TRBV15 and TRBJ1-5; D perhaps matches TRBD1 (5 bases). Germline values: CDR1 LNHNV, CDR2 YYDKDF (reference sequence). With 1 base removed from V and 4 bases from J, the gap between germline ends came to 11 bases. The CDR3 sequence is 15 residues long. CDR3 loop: CATSRVGDVNQPQHF. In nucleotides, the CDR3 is TGTGCCACCAGCAGAGTGGGGGATGTAAATCAGCCCCAGCATTTT.

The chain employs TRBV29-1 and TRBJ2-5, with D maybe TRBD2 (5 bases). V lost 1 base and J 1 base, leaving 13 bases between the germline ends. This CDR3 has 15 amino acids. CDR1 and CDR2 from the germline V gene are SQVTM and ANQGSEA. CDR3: CSVEVEEVIQETQYF. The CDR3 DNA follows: TGCAGCGTTGAAGTGGAGGAAGTCATCCAAGAGACCCAGTACTTC.

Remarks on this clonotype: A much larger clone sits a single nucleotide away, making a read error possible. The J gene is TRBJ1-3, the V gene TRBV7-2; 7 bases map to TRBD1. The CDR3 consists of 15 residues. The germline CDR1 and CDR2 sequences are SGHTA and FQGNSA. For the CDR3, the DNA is TGTGCCATCAGCCCTGACAGGGTTCATGGAAACACCATATATTTT. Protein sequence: CAISPDRVHGNTIYF. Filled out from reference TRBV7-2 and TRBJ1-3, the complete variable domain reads GAGVSQSPSNKVTEKGKDVELRCDPISGHTALYWYRQSLGQGLEFLIYFQGNSAPDKSGLPSDRFSAERTGGSVSTLTIQRTQQEDSAVYLCAISPDRVHGNTIYFGEGSWLTVV.

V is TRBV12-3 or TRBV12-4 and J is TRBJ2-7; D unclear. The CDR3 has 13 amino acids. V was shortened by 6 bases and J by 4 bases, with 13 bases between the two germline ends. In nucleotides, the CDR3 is TGTGCCAGCAGGGGGATTGGTAGATACGAGCAGTACTTC. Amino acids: CASRGIGRYEQYF.

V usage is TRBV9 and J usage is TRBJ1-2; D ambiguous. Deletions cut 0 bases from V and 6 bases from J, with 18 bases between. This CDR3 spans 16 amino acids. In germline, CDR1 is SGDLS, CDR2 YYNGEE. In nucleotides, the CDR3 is TGTGCCAGCAGCGTAGACGGTGTCGGGTACTTCGATGGCTACACCTTC. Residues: CASSVDGVGYFDGYTF. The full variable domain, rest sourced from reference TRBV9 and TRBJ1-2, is DSGVTQTPKHLITATGQRVTLRCSPRSGDLSVYWYQQSLDQGLQFLIQYYNGEERAKGNILERFSAQQFPDLHSELNLSSLELGDSALYFCASSVDGVGYFDGYTFGSGTRLTVV.

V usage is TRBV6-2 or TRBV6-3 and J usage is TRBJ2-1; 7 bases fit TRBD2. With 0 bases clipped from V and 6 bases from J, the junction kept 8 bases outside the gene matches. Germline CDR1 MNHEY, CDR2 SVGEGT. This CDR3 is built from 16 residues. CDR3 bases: TGTGCCAGCAGTTACTCGGGACCGGGGAGGGTCAATGAGCAGTTCTTC. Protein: CASSYSGPGRVNEQFF.

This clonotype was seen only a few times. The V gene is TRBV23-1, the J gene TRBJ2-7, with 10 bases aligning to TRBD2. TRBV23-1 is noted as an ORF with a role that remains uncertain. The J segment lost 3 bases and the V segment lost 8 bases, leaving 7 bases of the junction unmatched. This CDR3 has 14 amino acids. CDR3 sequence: CASRSGGTFYEQYF. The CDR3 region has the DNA TGCGCCAGCCGTAGCGGGGGGACCTTCTACGAGCAGTACTTC.

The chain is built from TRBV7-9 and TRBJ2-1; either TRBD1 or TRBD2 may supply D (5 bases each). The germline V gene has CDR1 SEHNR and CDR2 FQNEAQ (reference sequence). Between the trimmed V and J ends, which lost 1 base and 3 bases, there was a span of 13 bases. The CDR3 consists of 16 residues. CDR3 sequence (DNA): TGTGCCAGCAGCTTAGAAGGGACGACACACTACAATGAGCAGTTCTTC. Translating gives CASSLEGTTHYNEQFF. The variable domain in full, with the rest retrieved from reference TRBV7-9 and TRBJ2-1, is DTGVSQNPRHKITKRGQNVTFRCDPISEHNRLYWYRQTLGQGPEFLTYFQNEAQLEKSRLLSDRFSAERPKGSFSTLEIQRTEQGDSAMYLCASSLEGTTHYNEQFFGPGTRLTVL.